Below, 18 T cell receptor beta chains from the same sample are listed, as sequenced in a study of OX40 agonist ivuxolimab in advanced cancers. TCRdb's table, derived via immunoSEQ multiplex PCR, lists solely in-frame clones and lacks some. Found here are about 33,000 clones, roughly 71% of them singletons; the top ten hold around 11%. The starting material was CD4+ or CD8+ T cells sorted from blood, obtained in a trial of the OX40 agonist ivuxolimab. These receptors were taken from an adult with an advanced solid tumor such as melanoma, head and neck, liver or kidney cancer.

This sequence joins TRBV6-6 and TRBJ1-2; D is perhaps TRBD1 (5 bases). Germline CDR1 is MNHNY and CDR2 is SVGAGI (reference sequence). This CDR3 comprises 16 residues. The V gene lost 6 bases and the J gene lost 3 bases, with 20 bases spanning the gap. CDR3 in amino acids: CASSLSNGGGYYGYTF. DNA of the CDR3: TGTGCCAGCAGCCTAAGCAACGGGGGAGGATACTATGGCTACACCTTC.

This sequence joins TRBV27 and TRBJ1-5, with D perhaps TRBD1 (5 bases). Trimming pared 5 bases from V and 4 bases from J, leaving 18 bases between. Per germline, CDR1 MNHEY and CDR2 SMNVEV (reference sequence). This CDR3 is 16 amino acids long. CDR3 sequence (DNA): TGTGCCAGCAGTGGGTCACGGGGCGTCAGTAATCAGCCCCAGCATTTT. Translation gives CASSGSRGVSNQPQHF.

The chain is built from TRBV6-5 and TRBJ1-2, with TRBD1 matching 9 bases. The CDR3 is made up of 15 amino acids. The germline V gene has CDR1 MNHEY and CDR2 SVGAGI. V lost 0 bases to trimming and J lost 4 bases; unmatched junction nucleotides: 3. CDR3 sequence reads: CASSYSGQGVYGYTF. The CDR3 DNA reads TGTGCCAGCAGTTACTCGGGACAGGGAGTCTATGGCTACACCTTC.

The rearrangement joins TRBV9 to TRBJ2-5, with D unclear. The CDR3 sequence is 13 residues long. Trimming removed 2 bases at V and 4 bases at J, with 9 bases between. The germline V gene has CDR1 SGDLS and CDR2 YYNGEE. The CDR3 here is CASSVNSGETQYF. CDR3 DNA: TGTGCCAGCAGCGTGAACTCGGGAGAGACCCAGTACTTC.

The chain has TRBV7-8 and TRBJ2-1, with TRBD2 matching 13 bases. Germline-derived CDR1 and CDR2 are SGHVS and FQNEAQ. This CDR3 has 16 amino acids. V was clipped by 5 bases and J by 2 bases; unmatched bases: 3. In DNA, the CDR3 is TGTGCCAGCAGCCCAACTAGCGGGGGGGCCTACAATGAGCAGTTCTTC. Residues: CASSPTSGGAYNEQFF.

The chain links TRBV4-1 to TRBJ2-7; TRBD1 agrees at 7 bases. Germline-derived CDR1 and CDR2 are MGHRA and YSYEKL. The CDR3 has 11 amino acids. DNA of the CDR3: TGCGTCGCCAAGGGGGCGGTGGAGCAGTACGTC. Translated: CVAKGAVEQYV.

A single count supports this clone. The rearrangement links TRBV2 to TRBJ2-5; D not certain. Deletions cut 5 bases from V and 1 base from J, with 8 bases between. Per the germline V gene, CDR1 is SNHLY and CDR2 is FYNNEI. This CDR3 is built from 13 residues. The CDR3 nucleotides are TGTGCCAGCAGTCGAGCAGGCCAAGAGACCCAGTACTTC. Its protein is CASSRAGQETQYF.

V usage is TRBV5-8 and J usage is TRBJ2-7; D is uncertain. CDR3 length: 13 amino acids. V was cut by 6 bases and J by 5 bases, with 15 bases left in between. In germline, CDR1 is SGHTS, CDR2 YDEGEE. CDR3: CASNSRKRHEQYV. The CDR3 DNA reads as TGTGCCAGCAACTCCAGGAAAAGGCACGAGCAGTACGTC.

The CDR3 here is CASSSPDRSHYGYTF. CDR3 nucleotide sequence: TGTGCCAGCAGCTCCCCGGACAGGTCTCACTATGGCTACACCTTC. The chain uses TRBV5-4 and TRBJ1-2; TRBD1 matches 7 bases. Germline-derived CDR1 and CDR2 are SGHNT and YYREEE (reference sequence). V shed 3 bases, J shed 3 bases, and the junction held 8 bases outside the gene matches. The CDR3 totals 15 residues.

This chain links TRBV5-4 with TRBJ2-3, with TRBD2 matching 7 bases. Germline lookup yields CDR1 SGHNT and CDR2 YYREEE (reference sequence). The CDR3 contains 15 residues. The V and J ends lost 5 bases and 0 bases, in that order; junction bases with no gene match: 6. CDR3 DNA: TGTGCCAGCAGGCAGACTAGCTCCAGCACAGATACGCAGTATTTT. This codes for CASRQTSSSTDTQYF.

This sequence joins TRBV10-3 and TRBJ1-1; weak D call: TRBD1 (6 bases). CDR3 length: 14 amino acids. Per the germline V gene, CDR1 is ENHRY and CDR2 is SYGVKD. Trimming removed 11 bases from V and 5 bases from J, with 21 bases in between. In DNA form, the CDR3 reads TGTGCCGTCCAATCCCGGACAGTAGATACTGAAGCTTTCTTT. It translates to CAVQSRTVDTEAFF.

The J gene is TRBJ1-1, the V gene TRBV6-1; D remains ambiguous. V gave up 7 bases and J gave up 2 bases, with 11 bases separating them. The CDR3 length is 13 residues. Germline V gene sequence: CDR1 MNHNS, CDR2 SASEGT. The CDR3 loop reads CASTGVGNTEAFF. The CDR3 DNA follows: TGTGCCAGCACCGGGGTGGGTAACACTGAAGCTTTCTTT.

The chain links TRBV6-5 to TRBJ1-5, with unresolved D. The germline gives CDR1 MNHEY, CDR2 SVGAGI. V lost 6 bases to trimming and J lost 5 bases, with 11 bases between them. CDR3 size: 13 residues. The CDR3: CASSSVRDQPQHF. The CDR3 bases are TGTGCCAGCAGCTCAGTGAGGGATCAGCCCCAGCATTTT.

CDR3 region: CASSEKPDRVKYGYTF. The CDR3 coding sequence is TGTGCCAGCAGTGAAAAGCCGGACAGGGTAAAGTATGGCTACACCTTC. The chain carries TRBV6-1 and TRBJ1-2; 8 bases agree with TRBD1. V was pared by 2 bases and J by 5 bases, with 10 bases of the junction left unmatched. This CDR3 has 16 amino acids. The germline V gene encodes CDR1 MNHNS and CDR2 SASEGT.

V gene TRBV30 combines with J gene TRBJ2-1; either TRBD1 or TRBD2 may fit D (6 bases each). The CDR3 covers 12 residues. Germline-derived CDR1 and CDR2 are GTSNPN and SVGIG (reference sequence). V shed 0 bases and J shed 8 bases, with 8 bases lying between them. CDR3 sequence (DNA): TGTGCCTGGAGTGTGGGGGGCTATGAGCAGTTCTTC. Translating it yields CAWSVGGYEQFF.

The CDR3 region is CASGGSPDTEAFF. The CDR3 bases are TGTGCCAGCGGAGGGTCTCCAGACACTGAAGCTTTCTTT. The chain recombines TRBV7-2 with TRBJ1-1; D gene ambiguous. This CDR3 is built from 13 residues. V was cut by 8 bases and J by 3 bases, with 13 bases left in between. Germline V gives CDR1 SGHTA, CDR2 FQGNSA.

The chain carries TRBV6-5 and TRBJ2-5; D not resolved. From germline, CDR1 is MNHEY and CDR2 SVGAGI. This CDR3 is built from 11 residues. The V end was cut by 6 bases, the J end by 1 base, with 3 bases between. In DNA, the CDR3 is TGTGCCAGCAGCTTCCAAGAGACCCAGTACTTC. Translation gives CASSFQETQYF.

V usage is TRBV7-9 and J usage is TRBJ2-2; D remains ambiguous. The ends were cut back, 2 bases at V and 6 bases at J, with 7 bases in the middle. There are 13 residues in the CDR3. The V gene's germline CDR1 is SEHNR and CDR2 FQNEAQ (reference sequence). The CDR3 here is CASSLYDSGELFF. DNA for the CDR3: TGTGCCAGCAGCTTATACGATTCCGGGGAGCTGTTTTTT.